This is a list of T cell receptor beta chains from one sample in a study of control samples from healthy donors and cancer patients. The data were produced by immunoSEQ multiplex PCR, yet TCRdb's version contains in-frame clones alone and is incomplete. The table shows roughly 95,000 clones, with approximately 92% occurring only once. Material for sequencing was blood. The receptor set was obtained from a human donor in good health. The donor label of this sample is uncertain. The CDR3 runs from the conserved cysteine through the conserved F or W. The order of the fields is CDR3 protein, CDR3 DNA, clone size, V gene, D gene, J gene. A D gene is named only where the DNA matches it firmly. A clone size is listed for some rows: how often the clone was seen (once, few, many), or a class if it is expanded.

cdr3_aa: CASSEKRDRPYGYTF
cdr3_nt: TGTGCCAGCAGTGAAAAGCGGGACAGGCCTTATGGCTACACCTTC
clone_size: once
v_call: TRBV6-1
d_call: TRBD1
j_call: TRBJ1-2

cdr3_aa: CASSAAGNYNEQFF
cdr3_nt: TGTGCCAGCAGCGCTGCCGGGAACTACAATGAGCAGTTCTTC
clone_size: NA
v_call: TRBV5-4
d_call: NA
j_call: TRBJ2-1

cdr3_aa: CASSQERGSSYEQYF
cdr3_nt: TGTGCCAGCAGCCAAGAGCGCGGCAGCTCCTACGAGCAGTACTTC
clone_size: NA
v_call: TRBV4-2
d_call: NA
j_call: TRBJ2-7

cdr3_aa: CTTHAFGENYGYTF
cdr3_nt: TGCACGACCCACGCTTTTGGGGAGAACTATGGCTACACCTTC
clone_size: NA
v_call: TRBV29-1
d_call: NA
j_call: TRBJ1-2

cdr3_aa: CASRGEFNYGYTF
cdr3_nt: TGTGCCAGCAGAGGGGAATTCAACTATGGCTACACCTTC
clone_size: NA
v_call: TRBV6-6
d_call: NA
j_call: TRBJ1-2

cdr3_aa: CASSLGADTQYF
cdr3_nt: TGTGCCAGCAGCTTAGGAGCAGATACGCAGTATTTT
clone_size: once
v_call: TRBV7-2
d_call: NA
j_call: TRBJ2-3

cdr3_aa: CASSAATSGGAETQYF
cdr3_nt: TGTGCTAGCAGCGCCGCGACTAGCGGGGGGGCAGAGACCCAGTACTTC
clone_size: NA
v_call: TRBV7-7
d_call: TRBD2
j_call: TRBJ2-5

cdr3_aa: CASSYSGRPTETQYF
cdr3_nt: TGTGCCAGCAGTTACTCGGGCCGCCCAACGGAGACCCAGTACTTC
clone_size: NA
v_call: TRBV6-2/TRBV6-3
d_call: NA
j_call: TRBJ2-5

cdr3_aa: CASSSFTDTQYF
cdr3_nt: TGTGCCAGCAGCTCATTCACAGATACGCAGTATTTT
clone_size: once
v_call: TRBV5-5
d_call: NA
j_call: TRBJ2-3

cdr3_aa: CASSSGLAGPYNEQFF
cdr3_nt: TGTGCCAGCAGCTCGGGACTAGCGGGGCCCTACAATGAGCAGTTCTTC
clone_size: NA
v_call: TRBV5-4
d_call: TRBD2
j_call: TRBJ2-1

cdr3_aa: CATSRHGGQGMYEQYF
cdr3_nt: TGTGCCACCAGCAGACACGGAGGACAGGGGATGTACGAGCAGTACTTC
clone_size: NA
v_call: TRBV15
d_call: TRBD1
j_call: TRBJ2-7

cdr3_aa: CASSLSYDSPLHF
cdr3_nt: TGTGCCAGCAGTCTCAGTTATGACTCACCCCTCCACTTT
clone_size: NA
v_call: TRBV6-5
d_call: NA
j_call: TRBJ1-6

cdr3_aa: CASRRGRTDQPQHF
cdr3_nt: TGTGCCAGCAGGCGAGGCCGGACAGACCAGCCCCAGCATTTT
clone_size: NA
v_call: TRBV7-2
d_call: NA
j_call: TRBJ1-5

cdr3_aa: CASRPYGGSGNTIYF
cdr3_nt: TGTGCCAGCAGACCCTATGGGGGGTCTGGAAACACCATATATTTT
clone_size: NA
v_call: TRBV28
d_call: NA
j_call: TRBJ1-3

cdr3_aa: CASSLRTGGSQLLHF
cdr3_nt: TGTGCCAGCAGCCTTCGGACAGGAGGATCCCAACTCCTCCACTTT
clone_size: NA
v_call: TRBV14
d_call: TRBD1
j_call: TRBJ1-6

cdr3_aa: CASSCPPWAGNQETQYF
cdr3_nt: TGTGCCAGCAGCTGCCCCCCTTGGGCGGGGAACCAAGAGACCCAGTACTTC
clone_size: once
v_call: TRBV7-2
d_call: NA
j_call: TRBJ2-5

cdr3_aa: CAWRDTGTSEAFF
cdr3_nt: TGTGCCTGGAGAGACACAGGGACGAGTGAAGCTTTCTTT
clone_size: NA
v_call: TRBV30
d_call: NA
j_call: TRBJ1-1

cdr3_aa: CASSSRQYQPQHF
cdr3_nt: TGTGCCAGCAGTTCTCGACAGTATCAGCCCCAGCATTTT
clone_size: NA
v_call: TRBV12-3/TRBV12-4
d_call: NA
j_call: TRBJ1-5

cdr3_aa: CASSLGWPPGEFF
cdr3_nt: TGCGCCAGCAGCTTGGGGTGGCCCCCTGGGGAGTTCTTC
clone_size: NA
v_call: TRBV5-1
d_call: NA
j_call: TRBJ2-1

cdr3_aa: CASTHGGGLRDEQFF
cdr3_nt: TGTGCCAGCACCCACGGTGGGGGTCTAAGGGATGAGCAGTTCTTC
clone_size: NA
v_call: TRBV5-4
d_call: NA
j_call: TRBJ2-1

cdr3_aa: CASTRTGLNNEQFF
cdr3_nt: TGTGCCAGTACGAGGACAGGCCTAAACAATGAGCAGTTCTTC
clone_size: few
v_call: TRBV19
d_call: TRBD1
j_call: TRBJ2-1

cdr3_aa: CASSLRRGGTDTQYF
cdr3_nt: TGCGCCAGCAGCTTGCGGCGGGGGGGCACAGATACGCAGTATTTT
clone_size: NA
v_call: TRBV5-1
d_call: TRBD2
j_call: TRBJ2-3

cdr3_aa: CASSPPRPDRGPRDF
cdr3_nt: TGTGCCAGCAGTCCCCCCCGACCTGACAGGGGACCCAGGGACTTC
clone_size: few
v_call: TRBV6-2/TRBV6-3
d_call: TRBD1
j_call: TRBJ2-5

cdr3_aa: CASRNLARVDTQYF
cdr3_nt: TGTGCCAGCAGAAACCTAGCGAGGGTAGATACGCAGTATTTT
clone_size: NA
v_call: TRBV6-5
d_call: NA
j_call: TRBJ2-3

cdr3_aa: CASSTLSGGDNEQYF
cdr3_nt: TGTGCCAGCAGTACCTTGAGCGGGGGGGATAACGAGCAGTACTTC
clone_size: NA
v_call: TRBV2
d_call: TRBD2
j_call: TRBJ2-7

cdr3_aa: CASTNAQNNQPQHF
cdr3_nt: TGTGCCAGTACTAATGCCCAGAATAATCAGCCCCAGCATTTT
clone_size: NA
v_call: TRBV19
d_call: NA
j_call: TRBJ1-5

cdr3_aa: CASSPGLVGDTQYF
cdr3_nt: TGTGCCAGCAGCCCTGGACTAGTGGGGGATACGCAGTATTTT
clone_size: once
v_call: TRBV3-1/TRBV3-2
d_call: TRBD2
j_call: TRBJ2-3

cdr3_aa: CAWRVWGSGETQYF
cdr3_nt: TGTGCCTGGAGGGTCTGGGGGTCAGGAGAGACCCAGTACTTC
clone_size: NA
v_call: TRBV30
d_call: NA
j_call: TRBJ2-5

cdr3_aa: CASSQDGGGYTF
cdr3_nt: TGCGCCAGCAGCCAAGATGGTGGCGGCTACACCTTC
clone_size: NA
v_call: TRBV4-3
d_call: NA
j_call: TRBJ1-2

cdr3_aa: CASSWASGGAKPDTQYF
cdr3_nt: TGTGCCAGTAGTTGGGCTAGCGGGGGGGCGAAGCCAGATACGCAGTATTTT
clone_size: NA
v_call: TRBV19
d_call: TRBD2
j_call: TRBJ2-3

cdr3_aa: CASSRSHSTDTQYF
cdr3_nt: TGTGCCAGTAGTCGGAGTCATAGCACAGATACGCAGTATTTT
clone_size: NA
v_call: TRBV19
d_call: NA
j_call: TRBJ2-3

cdr3_aa: CASSPEGTRNTEAFF
cdr3_nt: TGCGCCAGCAGCCCGGAGGGCACTCGGAACACTGAAGCTTTCTTT
clone_size: NA
v_call: TRBV5-1
d_call: NA
j_call: TRBJ1-1

cdr3_aa: CASSIGSLGNYGYTF
cdr3_nt: TGTGCCAGTAGTATAGGCAGCCTTGGGAACTATGGCTACACCTTC
clone_size: NA
v_call: TRBV19
d_call: NA
j_call: TRBJ1-2

cdr3_aa: CASRGTSETQYF
cdr3_nt: TGTGCCAGCAGGGGTACTTCAGAGACCCAGTACTTC
clone_size: NA
v_call: TRBV9
d_call: NA
j_call: TRBJ2-5

cdr3_aa: CASSQVRDAYNSPLHF
cdr3_nt: TGTGCCAGCAGCCAAGTCCGGGACGCTTATAATTCACCCCTCCACTTT
clone_size: once
v_call: TRBV3-1/TRBV3-2
d_call: NA
j_call: TRBJ1-6

cdr3_aa: CASSLVSWEAQYF
cdr3_nt: TGTGCCAGCAGCTTAGTTTCTTGGGAGGCCCAGTACTTC
clone_size: NA
v_call: TRBV7-7
d_call: NA
j_call: TRBJ2-5

cdr3_aa: CASKGLGNPEAFF
cdr3_nt: TGTGCCAGCAAAGGGTTGGGAAACCCTGAAGCTTTCTTT
clone_size: NA
v_call: TRBV12-3/TRBV12-4
d_call: NA
j_call: TRBJ1-1

cdr3_aa: CASSSGQGNTEAFF
cdr3_nt: TGTGCCAGCAGTTCAGGACAGGGGAACACTGAAGCTTTCTTT
clone_size: NA
v_call: TRBV27
d_call: TRBD1
j_call: TRBJ1-1

cdr3_aa: CASSPRTGKAPEAFF
cdr3_nt: TGTGCCAGCAGTCCTCGGACGGGAAAGGCACCTGAAGCTTTCTTT
clone_size: NA
v_call: TRBV25-1
d_call: NA
j_call: TRBJ1-1

cdr3_aa: CSFPLGDINSPLHF
cdr3_nt: TGCAGCTTCCCCCTTGGGGACATTAATTCACCCCTCCACTTT
clone_size: NA
v_call: TRBV29-1
d_call: NA
j_call: TRBJ1-6

cdr3_aa: CASSSTGGRQYF
cdr3_nt: TGTGCCAGCAGCTCGACAGGTGGTAGGCAGTACTTC
clone_size: once
v_call: TRBV9
d_call: NA
j_call: TRBJ2-7

cdr3_aa: CASSVKRVTYNEQFF
cdr3_nt: TGTGCCAGCAGCGTGAAGCGGGTGACCTACAATGAGCAGTTCTTC
clone_size: NA
v_call: TRBV27
d_call: NA
j_call: TRBJ2-1

cdr3_aa: CASSQAQRGASNEQFF
cdr3_nt: TGTGCCAGCAGCCAAGCTCAGCGGGGGGCAAGCAATGAGCAGTTCTTC
clone_size: NA
v_call: TRBV14
d_call: TRBD2
j_call: TRBJ2-1

cdr3_aa: CASSPYNPGQGGEQYF
cdr3_nt: TGTGCCAGCTCACCGTATAACCCGGGACAGGGGGGCGAGCAGTACTTC
clone_size: NA
v_call: TRBV18
d_call: TRBD1
j_call: TRBJ2-7

cdr3_aa: CASGTTDYEQYF
cdr3_nt: TGTGCCAGCGGGACGACAGACTACGAGCAGTACTTC
clone_size: NA
v_call: TRBV5-5
d_call: NA
j_call: TRBJ2-7

cdr3_aa: CASSPGDSNQPQHF
cdr3_nt: TGCGCCAGCAGTCCGGGGGATAGCAATCAGCCCCAGCATTTT
clone_size: few
v_call: TRBV5-1
d_call: NA
j_call: TRBJ1-5